The clone carrying this T cell receptor (beta chain) was detected a few times. These data come from a study of blood T cell repertoires in COVID-19. TCRdb keeps only in-frame clones here, not all; method: immunoSEQ multiplex PCR. The sample contains some 240,000 clones, roughly 87% of which appear only once. Germline lookup yields CDR1 SGHRS and CDR2 YFSETQ. The CDR3 extends over 16 amino acids. Losses at the gene ends were 2 bases for V and 1 base for J; bases not matched to a gene: 6. Sequencing input: peripheral blood. The rearrangement joins TRBV5-1 to TRBJ2-1; TRBD2 aligns across 7 bases. The source of this sequence is a man aged 55-75 years who had recovered from COVID-19. The CDR3, as DNA: TGCGCCAGCAGCTTCGGGACTATTCTTTCCTACAATGAGCAGTTCTTC. Translating gives CASSFGTILSYNEQFF.